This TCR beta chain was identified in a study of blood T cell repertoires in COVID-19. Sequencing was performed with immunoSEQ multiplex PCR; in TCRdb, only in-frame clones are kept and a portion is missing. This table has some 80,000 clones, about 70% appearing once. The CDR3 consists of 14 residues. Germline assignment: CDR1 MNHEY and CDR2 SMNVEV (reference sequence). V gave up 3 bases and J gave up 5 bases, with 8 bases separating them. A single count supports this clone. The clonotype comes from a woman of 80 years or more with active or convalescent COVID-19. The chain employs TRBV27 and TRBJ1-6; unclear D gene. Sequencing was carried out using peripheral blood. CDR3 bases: TGTGCCAGCAGTTTTTACAGTCATAATTCACCCCTCCACTTT. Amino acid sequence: CASSFYSHNSPLHF.